Listed below are T cell receptor beta chains from one sample, sequenced in a study of OX40 agonist ivuxolimab in advanced cancers. TCRdb's table, derived via immunoSEQ multiplex PCR, lists solely in-frame clones and lacks some. The profile shows some 45,000 clones, approximately 84% of them singletons. The material was CD4+ or CD8+ T cells sorted from blood, obtained in a trial of the OX40 agonist ivuxolimab. The source is an adult with an advanced solid tumor such as melanoma, head and neck, liver or kidney cancer. The CDR3 runs from the conserved cysteine through the conserved F or W. D genes are given only for firm matches. Clone size is stated in some rows and not others, as once, few, many or a class when expanded.

TGCGCCAGCAGCCCAGGACGGAACACCGGGGAGCTGTTTTTT	CASSPGRNTGELFF	TRBJ2-2	TRBV5-1	.	.
TGTGCTAGTGGTAGTAGCGGGAGCTACGGGCAGTACTTC	CASGSSGSYGQYF	TRBJ2-7	TRBV12-5	.	TRBD2
TGTGCCAGCAGCCGGGACAGGGGTCCCCAGCATTTT	CASSRDRGPQHF	TRBJ1-5	TRBV13	.	TRBD1
TGTGCCACCAGCAGAGACCAACAACAAGAGACCCAGTACTTC	CATSRDQQQETQYF	TRBJ2-5	TRBV15	.	.
TGCAGCGTTGGGCCGGGACTAGCGGGGATCCAAGAGACCCAGTACTTC	CSVGPGLAGIQETQYF	TRBJ2-5	TRBV29-1	.	TRBD2
TGTGCCAGCAGTTACGGGGGGGGCCGATACAATGAGCAGTTCTTC	CASSYGGGRYNEQFF	TRBJ2-1	TRBV6-5	.	.
TGTGCCAGTCCCGGACTAGCGGGAAATGAGCAGTTCTTC	CASPGLAGNEQFF	TRBJ2-1	TRBV7-2	.	TRBD2
TGTGCCAGCAGTCCGGCAGGGAGGAACACTGAAGCTTTCTTT	CASSPAGRNTEAFF	TRBJ1-1	TRBV6-1	.	.
TGTGCCAGCAGCTTGCAGCGGGAGCGGTCCCAGTACTTC	CASSLQRERSQYF	TRBJ2-5	TRBV7-6	.	TRBD2
TGTGCCAGCAGTTACAACGGGGGGGCCGGTGAGCAGTTCTTC	CASSYNGGAGEQFF	TRBJ2-1	TRBV6-5	.	TRBD2
TGTGCCAGCAGCTTAGGGACAGGGTACACAGATACGCAGTATTTT	CASSLGTGYTDTQYF	TRBJ2-3	TRBV7-8	.	TRBD1
TGTGCCAGCTCCCCGGCCGAAAGGGAAGAGACCCAGTACTTC	CASSPAEREETQYF	TRBJ2-5	TRBV28	.	.
TGTGCCAGCAGCAGACAGTACACTGAAGCTTTCTTT	CASSRQYTEAFF	TRBJ1-1	TRBV5-6	.	.
TGTGCCAGCTCGCGGACAGGGGATCAGAACTATGGCTACACCTTC	CASSRTGDQNYGYTF	TRBJ1-2	TRBV18	few	TRBD1
TGCAGCGTTGAAGATCTGGGGACTAGCGGGGGGGAAGAGACCCAGTACTTC	CSVEDLGTSGGEETQYF	TRBJ2-5	TRBV29-1	.	TRBD2
TGTGCCATCAGTGAGCCGCGGGCCGGGGAGACCCAGTACTTC	CAISEPRAGETQYF	TRBJ2-5	TRBV10-3	few	.
TGTGCCAGCTCACCGACGACGGAGCAGCCCCAGCATTTT	CASSPTTEQPQHF	TRBJ1-5	TRBV18	.	.
TGTGCCAGCAGTGCGACGGCGGGGGGTATCTATGGCTACACCTTC	CASSATAGGIYGYTF	TRBJ1-2	TRBV2	once	.
TGTGCCAGCGCTAGCGCTTACAGGGCAGATACGCAGTATTTT	CASASAYRADTQYF	TRBJ2-3	TRBV2	.	.
TGTGCCAGTATCCAAACGCGGGGTACTGAAGCTTTCTTT	CASIQTRGTEAFF	TRBJ1-1	TRBV19	.	.
TGTGCCAGCAGTGAAAATTGGGCAGATACGCAGTATTTT	CASSENWADTQYF	TRBJ2-3	TRBV6-1	.	.
TGTGCCAGCACAATAGGACTAGCGGGAGGAGAGACCCAGTACTTC	CASTIGLAGGETQYF	TRBJ2-5	TRBV6-5	once	TRBD2
TGTGCCAGCAGCTCCCCCATATTCACAGATACGCAGTATTTT	CASSSPIFTDTQYF	TRBJ2-3	TRBV14	.	.
TGTGCCAGCAGCGTAGATGTAAGGGGGGGCACCGGGGAGCTGTTTTTT	CASSVDVRGGTGELFF	TRBJ2-2	TRBV9	.	.
TGCGCCAGCAGCTTGGTAGCAGATACGCAGTATTTT	CASSLVADTQYF	TRBJ2-3	TRBV5-1	.	.
TGTGCCAGCAGGGAGAGGAGCGGGAGCTCCTACGAGCAGTACTTC	CASRERSGSSYEQYF	TRBJ2-7	TRBV6-1	.	TRBD2
TGTGCCAGCAGCTTCGGGGGACGGACTAGCGGGAGGGCTATCCCTAGGTACTTC	CASSFGGRTSGRAIPRYF	TRBJ2-5	TRBV7-9	.	TRBD2
TGTGCCAGCCCGGGTCCGCACTCCTACGAGCAGTACTTC	CASPGPHSYEQYF	TRBJ2-7	TRBV6-1	few	.
TGTGCCAGCAGCTTATCGAACACCGGGGAGCTGTTTTTT	CASSLSNTGELFF	TRBJ2-2	TRBV7-2	.	.
TGTGCCAGCAAACTTTCAGGGGGGACTGAAGCTTTCTTT	CASKLSGGTEAFF	TRBJ1-1	TRBV27	.	TRBD1
TGCAGTGCTAAACTAGCCTACGAGCAGTACTTC	CSAKLAYEQYF	TRBJ2-7	TRBV20-1	once	.
TGTGCCAGCAGCCGGGTCGGGGATCAAGAGACCCAGTACTTC	CASSRVGDQETQYF	TRBJ2-5	TRBV4-2	.	.
TGTGCCAGCAGTGCCCGGGACAGGGGAAATGAGCAGTTCTTC	CASSARDRGNEQFF	TRBJ2-1	TRBV6-6	.	TRBD1